The 7 T cell receptor beta chains presented below share a single source sample, sequenced in a study of cytomegalovirus exposure and HLA in healthy donors. Use of 60 Vbeta and 13 Jbeta primers characterized the PCR. Sequencing was performed with immunoSEQ multiplex PCR; in TCRdb, only in-frame clones are kept and a portion is missing. This sample has some 180,000 clones, with roughly 77% found just once. Sequenced sample: PBMCs. The receptors derive from a woman aged 25 to 45 in good health and CMV-seronegative.

The CDR3, as DNA: TGTGCCAGCAGCTCGACGTCTAGCGGGAGAACTAGCACAGATACGCAGTATTTT. Translation gives CASSSTSSGRTSTDTQYF. The chain carries TRBV4-2 and TRBJ2-3, with 10 nucleotides matching TRBD2. CDR3 size: 18 residues. Germline V gene lookup returns CDR1 LGHNA and CDR2 YNFKEQ. J gave up 0 bases and V 5 bases, and 11 bases lay outside the gene matches.

This clone appeared once. The chain links TRBV7-9 to TRBJ1-1; 7 bases are a match to TRBD1. The CDR3 is made up of 14 amino acids. The J segment lost 0 bases and the V segment lost 5 bases, leaving 3 bases of the junction unmatched. From germline, CDR1 is SEHNR and CDR2 FQNEAQ (reference sequence). The CDR3 loop is CASSIGQVNTEAFF. The CDR3 nucleotides are TGTGCCAGCAGCATTGGACAGGTGAACACTGAAGCTTTCTTT.

V gene TRBV27 combines with J gene TRBJ2-6; D is possibly TRBD1 (7 bases). Trimming removed 3 bases from V and 4 bases from J, with 16 bases in between. CDR3 length: 17 amino acids. The germline gives CDR1 MNHEY, CDR2 SMNVEV (reference sequence). For the CDR3, the DNA is TGTGCCAGCAGTTTGCTGGAGGGGGCGAGGGGGGCCAACGTCCTGACTTTC. As protein: CASSLLEGARGANVLTF. The full variable domain, its missing parts supplied by reference TRBV27 and TRBJ2-6, is EAQVTQNPRYLITVTGKKLTVTCSQNMNHEYMSWYRQDPGLGLRQIYYSMNVEVTDKGDVPEGYKVSRKEKRNFPLILESPSPNQTSLYFCASSLLEGARGANVLTFGAGSRLTVL.

The chain links TRBV5-1 to TRBJ2-2, with 7 bases matching TRBD1. Germline V lookup: CDR1 SGHRS, CDR2 YFSETQ. V lost 3 bases and J lost 2; bases outside the gene matches: 4. This CDR3 has 15 amino acids. CDR3 nucleotide sequence: TGCGCCAGCAGCTCCACAGGGGACAACACCGGGGAGCTGTTTTTT. Amino acid sequence: CASSSTGDNTGELFF.

The CDR3 nucleotides are TGCAGCGTTGACAGGGCCACTACGGGAAACACCATATATTTT. It encodes CSVDRATTGNTIYF. The chain carries TRBV29-1 and TRBJ1-3; a possible D gene is TRBD1 (5 bases). Germline V CDR1 and CDR2: SQVTM, ANQGSEA. This CDR3 has 14 residues. Between the trimmed V and J ends, which lost 3 bases and 4 bases, there was a span of 13 bases.

CDR3 protein: CASSEDRPRLIGGLTEKLFF. The CDR3 nucleotides read TGTGCCAGCAGTGAAGACAGGCCAAGACTGATAGGGGGTTTGACTGAAAAACTGTTTTTT. This chain joins TRBV6-1 and TRBJ1-4; D is possibly TRBD1 (6 bases). V was trimmed by 1 base and J by 7 bases, leaving 28 bases between them. Germline assignment: CDR1 MNHNS and CDR2 SASEGT. The CDR3 spans 20 residues.

The chain recombines TRBV18 with TRBJ1-2; D is uncertain. Germline V gives CDR1 KGHSH, CDR2 LQKENI. CDR3 length: 14 amino acids. V was trimmed by 3 bases and J by 6 bases, leaving 14 bases between them. CDR3 sequence reads: CASSPGLSGDGYTF. The CDR3 region has the DNA TGTGCCAGCTCACCCGGACTTTCTGGCGATGGCTACACCTTC.